One and the same sample provided the 23 T cell receptor beta chains below, sequenced in a study of shared clonotypes between healthy human individuals. The table came from immunoSEQ multiplex PCR; TCRdb's copy has only in-frame clones and leaves some out. Found here are 2 million to 2.5 million clones, about 92% of them singletons; the top ten hold 0.39%. Input material: naive CD4+ T cells from PBMCs. Described subset: CD45RA+ positively selected. These receptors were collected from a man aged 18 to 30 in good health. Some clones in this sample may be carry-over from other donors' samples.

This clone was counted once. The genes are TRBV28 and TRBJ2-1; D not resolved. The V and J ends lost 4 bases and 5 bases respectively, with 15 bases between them. The length of the CDR3 is 15 residues. Germline lookup yields CDR1 MDHEN and CDR2 SYDVKM. CDR3 DNA sequence: TGTGCCAGCAGTTCCATATCGGCGTCCGACAATGAGCAGTTCTTC. It codes for CASSSISASDNEQFF. The full variable domain, with the rest looked up from reference TRBV28 and TRBJ2-1, is DVKVTQSSRYLVKRTGEKVFLECVQDMDHENMFWYRQDPGLGLRLIYFSYDVKMKEKGDIPEGYSVSREKKERFSLILESASTNQTSMYLCASSSISASDNEQFFGPGTRLTVL.

The chain has TRBV30 and TRBJ1-2; the D gene is possibly TRBD1 (5 bases). Germline V CDR1 and CDR2: GTSNPN, SVGIG (reference sequence). The CDR3 contains 13 residues. With 2 bases removed from V and 4 bases from J, the gap between germline ends came to 11 bases. CDR3 loop: CAWSQEGSYGYTF. The CDR3 nucleotides are TGTGCCTGGAGTCAGGAGGGGAGCTATGGCTACACCTTC.

The chain has TRBV6-5 and TRBJ2-7, with unresolved D. Trimming took 5 bases from V and 6 from J, leaving 8 bases between them. The CDR3 length is 11 residues. Germline CDR1 reads MNHEY; CDR2 reads SVGAGI. The CDR3 loop reads CASSRGPEQYF. In nucleotides, the CDR3 is TGTGCCAGCAGTCGAGGACCCGAGCAGTACTTC.

V usage is TRBV7-2 and J usage is TRBJ1-2; the D gene is possibly TRBD1 (5 bases). The CDR3 covers 13 residues. V was cut by 7 bases and J by 8 bases, with 17 bases left in between. Germline V lookup: CDR1 SGHTA, CDR2 FQGNSA. The CDR3 sequence: CASTPFGGVGYTF. The DNA for the CDR3 is TGTGCCAGCACCCCGTTTGGAGGGGTAGGCTACACCTTC.

This clone was recorded a few times. The rearrangement links TRBV2 to TRBJ1-1; D not resolved. V lost 8 bases and J lost 0, with 7 bases in between. The germline V gene has CDR1 SNHLY and CDR2 FYNNEI. This CDR3 has 12 residues. DNA of the CDR3: TGTGCCAGCGCAGACTTGAACACTGAAGCTTTCTTT. This codes for CASADLNTEAFF.

The V call is TRBV19, the J call TRBJ2-1, with D possibly TRBD2 on 6 matching bases. The germline CDR1 and CDR2 sequences are LNHDA and SQIVND (reference sequence). Trimming stripped 3 bases from V and 8 bases from J, with 14 bases between. The length of the CDR3 is 14 residues. CDR3 region: CASSITSRVDEQFF. CDR3 coding DNA: TGTGCCAGTAGTATTACTAGCCGGGTCGATGAGCAGTTCTTC. Drawing the rest from reference TRBV19 and TRBJ2-1, the complete variable domain is DGGITQSPKYLFRKEGQNVTLSCEQNLNHDAMYWYRQDPGQGLRLIYYSQIVNDFQKGDIAEGYSVSREKKESFPLTVTSAQKNPTAFYLCASSITSRVDEQFFGPGTRLTVL.

V gene TRBV4-2 combines with J gene TRBJ2-2; 14 bases fit TRBD2. CDR3 size: 17 residues. Germline CDR1 and CDR2: LGHNA and YNFKEQ. Trimming at V came to 2 bases and at J to 3 bases, leaving 2 bases not matched to a gene. The CDR3: CASSQLGLAGDTGELFF. The CDR3, as DNA: TGTGCCAGCAGCCAATTGGGACTAGCGGGAGACACCGGGGAGCTGTTTTTT.

The chain uses TRBV25-1 and TRBJ1-2; a weak D match, TRBD1 (5 bases). This CDR3 contains 14 residues. V dropped 7 bases and J dropped 6 bases, with 18 bases sitting between them. Germline assignment: CDR1 MGHDK and CDR2 SYGVNS. The CDR3 loop reads CASNKNQGVDGYTF. The DNA of the CDR3 is TGTGCCAGCAACAAAAACCAGGGAGTTGATGGCTACACCTTC.

The chain joins TRBV9 to TRBJ1-4; 8 bases line up with TRBD1. CDR3 length: 16 residues. Trimming removed 3 bases from V and 8 bases from J; junction bases left unmatched: 12. The germline V gene has CDR1 SGDLS and CDR2 YYNGEE. Here the CDR3 DNA reads TGTGCCAGCAGCGGGGGACAGGCAATCCGGGAAGAAAAACTGTTTTTT. It specifies CASSGGQAIREEKLFF. The whole variable domain, remainder taken from reference TRBV9 and TRBJ1-4, is DSGVTQTPKHLITATGQRVTLRCSPRSGDLSVYWYQQSLDQGLQFLIQYYNGEERAKGNILERFSAQQFPDLHSELNLSSLELGDSALYFCASSGGQAIREEKLFFGSGTQLSVL.

This sequence joins TRBV6-5 and TRBJ2-2; D is uncertain. The germline V gene encodes CDR1 MNHEY and CDR2 SVGAGI. CDR3 length: 15 residues. Trimming removed 0 bases at V and 6 bases at J, with 11 bases between. The CDR3 DNA reads TGTGCCAGCAGTTACTCGTCCTTAGGCGCCGGGGAGCTGTTTTTT. Translation: CASSYSSLGAGELFF.

In the case of this clone: This same CDR3 is encoded by further DNA sequences in the sample. The chain combines TRBV28 with TRBJ2-7, with D uncertain. This CDR3 has 12 amino acids. The V end was cut by 4 bases, the J end by 6 bases, with 10 bases between. Germline V gene sequence: CDR1 MDHEN, CDR2 SYDVKM. The CDR3 nucleotides read TGTGCCAGCAGTTCGGGCCTCTCCGAGCAGTACTTC. It codes for CASSSGLSEQYF. The variable domain in full, completed from reference TRBV28 and TRBJ2-7, reads DVKVTQSSRYLVKRTGEKVFLECVQDMDHENMFWYRQDPGLGLRLIYFSYDVKMKEKGDIPEGYSVSREKKERFSLILESASTNQTSMYLCASSSGLSEQYFGPGTRLTVT.

The genes are TRBV28 and TRBJ1-2; D perhaps matches TRBD1 (6 bases). CDR1 and CDR2 from the germline V gene are MDHEN and SYDVKM. The length of the CDR3 is 15 residues. V was pared by 6 bases and J by 4 bases, with 18 bases between. DNA for the CDR3: TGTGCCAGCAGCTCCTCAGGGGAAACTCGCTATGGCTACACCTTC. Translation gives CASSSSGETRYGYTF.

This clone has more than one count but fewer than ten. Other DNA variants within this sample encode the same CDR3. The chain uses TRBV30 and TRBJ1-1; TRBD1 is a possible D gene (5 bases). Germline V gives CDR1 GTSNPN, CDR2 SVGIG (reference sequence). The CDR3 loop spans 13 amino acids. The ends were cut back, 3 bases at V and 3 bases at J, with 11 bases in the middle. CDR3 bases: TGTGCCTGGAGGGGAGGGGCTCACACTGAAGCTTTCTTT. Amino acid sequence: CAWRGGAHTEAFF. Combining the CDR3 with reference TRBV30 and TRBJ1-1 gives the whole variable domain SQTIHQWPATLVQPVGSPLSLECTVEGTSNPNLYWYRQAAGRGLQLLFYSVGIGQISSEVPQNLSASRPQDRQFILSSKKLLLSDSGFYLCAWRGGAHTEAFFGQGTRLTVV.

The CDR3 is CASSDRGGWGYGYTF. Written as DNA, the CDR3 is TGTGCCAGCAGTGACCGAGGGGGCTGGGGCTATGGCTACACCTTC. The rearrangement joins TRBV27 to TRBJ1-2; 7 positions agree with TRBD1. Germline CDR1 MNHEY, CDR2 SMNVEV (reference sequence). The CDR3 spans 15 residues. V gave up 5 bases and J gave up 4 bases; unmatched junction bases: 10.

This sequence joins TRBV6-5 and TRBJ1-3, with D possibly matching TRBD1 (5 bases). This CDR3 contains 13 residues. Trimming stripped 6 bases from V and 0 bases from J, with 6 bases between. In germline, CDR1 is MNHEY, CDR2 SVGAGI. CDR3 sequence (DNA): TGTGCCAGCAGAGACAGCTCTGGAAACACCATATATTTT. Translation gives CASRDSSGNTIYF.

This chain connects TRBV28 to TRBJ1-1, with a weak D call TRBD1 (5 bases). The CDR3 contains 17 residues. The germline gives CDR1 MDHEN, CDR2 SYDVKM. Trimming took 3 bases from V and 0 from J, leaving 17 bases between them. In DNA, the CDR3 is TGTGCCAGCAGTTTTTCGGGGCAGGGAAGGGTGAACACTGAAGCTTTCTTT. This encodes CASSFSGQGRVNTEAFF.

The table lists this clone with a count of one. The chain couples TRBV7-2 to TRBJ2-1; D is perhaps TRBD1 or TRBD2 (5 bases each). The CDR3 runs to 17 residues. V gave up 1 base and J gave up 4 bases, with 17 bases separating them. CDR1 and CDR2 (germline): SGHTA, FQGNSA. The CDR3 spells CASSLVGVGDLYNEQFF. CDR3 in DNA: TGTGCCAGCAGCTTAGTCGGGGTAGGGGACCTTTACAATGAGCAGTTCTTC.

The chain recombines TRBV11-2 with TRBJ2-1, with unresolved D. This CDR3 is 12 amino acids long. The germline V gene encodes CDR1 SGHAT and CDR2 FQNNGV. The ends were cut back, 1 base at V and 9 bases at J, with 7 bases in the middle. The chain's CDR3 is CASSLGKVEQFF. Here the CDR3 DNA reads TGTGCCAGCAGCTTAGGAAAAGTTGAGCAGTTCTTC.

The chain's CDR3 is CSVVTSLAGAYNEQFF. CDR3 DNA sequence: TGCAGCGTTGTAACTTCACTAGCGGGAGCCTACAATGAGCAGTTCTTC. The chain uses TRBV29-1 and TRBJ2-1; 11 nucleotides agree with TRBD2. Per the germline V gene, CDR1 is SQVTM and CDR2 is ANQGSEA. J lost 2 bases, V lost 4 bases, and 7 bases had no gene match. The CDR3 length is 16 residues.

The chain couples TRBV5-4 to TRBJ1-2; TRBD1 matches 8 bases. Looked up from germline, CDR1 is SGHNT and CDR2 is YYREEE (reference sequence). After removal of 0 bases from V and 9 bases from J, the junction contained 16 bases not matched to a gene. The CDR3 is 17 amino acids. Here the CDR3 DNA reads TGTGCCAGCAGCTTGGATGTGACAGGGGCCGCCCGGGGGAGCTACACCTTC. This encodes CASSLDVTGAARGSYTF.

The CDR3 loop is CASSWPRGTGATDTQYF. CDR3 in DNA: TGCGCCAGCAGCTGGCCCCGCGGGACAGGGGCGACAGATACGCAGTATTTT. This rearrangement joins TRBV5-1 to TRBJ2-3; 10 bases match TRBD1. CDR3 length: 17 residues. V shed 3 bases, J shed 3 bases, and the junction held 10 bases outside the gene matches. The germline gives CDR1 SGHRS, CDR2 YFSETQ.

This sequence joins TRBV28 and TRBJ2-5; perhaps TRBD2 as D (5 bases). The CDR3 length is 13 residues. V lost 8 bases and J 0 bases, leaving 10 bases between the germline ends. CDR1 and CDR2 from the germline V gene are MDHEN and SYDVKM. DNA of the CDR3: TGTGCCAGCTTACTAGGAAACCAAGAGACCCAGTACTTC. It codes for CASLLGNQETQYF.

The V gene is TRBV9, the J gene TRBJ2-7, with a possible D match to TRBD1 (6 bases). The V gene lost 4 bases and the J gene lost 2 bases, with 13 bases spanning the gap. CDR1 is SGDLS and CDR2 is YYNGEE in the germline V gene. The CDR3 spans 14 residues. This chain's CDR3 is CASSPPGQPYEQYF. The CDR3 DNA reads TGTGCCAGCAGCCCCCCGGGACAACCCTACGAGCAGTACTTC.